Each of the 27 T cell receptor beta chains below was sequenced from the same sample in a study of T cell responses to AZD1222 COVID-19 vaccine. This table comes from immunoSEQ multiplex PCR, and its TCRdb copy is limited to in-frame clones, with some not included. The table includes around 140,000 clones, over 75% detected once. The sequenced sample was peripheral blood, obtained on day 0 of AZD1222 vaccination. These receptors all come from an adult in good health.

This rearrangement joins TRBV2 to TRBJ2-7, with no clear D. This CDR3 is 13 amino acids long. The germline V and J ends were trimmed by 0 bases and 10 bases, with 13 bases remaining between them. Germline CDR1 SNHLY, CDR2 FYNNEI. The chain's CDR3 is CASSEALQGLQYF. The CDR3 DNA sequence: TGTGCCAGCAGTGAAGCGCTTCAAGGGCTTCAGTACTTC. Filled out from reference TRBV2 and TRBJ2-7, the complete variable domain reads EPEVTQTPSHQVTQMGQEVILRCVPISNHLYFYWYRQILGQKVEFLVSFYNNEISEKSEIFDDQFSVERPDGSNFTLKIRSTKLEDSAMYFCASSEALQGLQYFGPGTRLTVT.

The V and J genes are TRBV5-1 and TRBJ2-7, with D possibly being TRBD2 (5 bases). V lost 0 bases and J 2 bases, leaving 21 bases between the germline ends. CDR1 and CDR2 from the germline V gene are SGHRS and YFSETQ. The CDR3 has 18 amino acids. The CDR3 is CASSLGPRDLAVAYEQYF. As DNA, the CDR3 is TGCGCCAGCAGCTTGGGACCTCGAGATCTAGCAGTAGCCTACGAGCAGTACTTC.

The gene calls are TRBV5-1 and TRBJ1-1, with D possibly TRBD1 on 5 matching bases. The CDR3 is 13 residues long. Per the germline V gene, CDR1 is SGHRS and CDR2 is YFSETQ. Trimming shortened V by 4 bases and J by 0 bases, and 7 bases separated the two germline ends. The CDR3: CASSPRVNTEAFF. CDR3 sequence (DNA): TGCGCCAGCAGCCCCAGGGTGAACACTGAAGCTTTCTTT.

The chain uses TRBV3-1 (or the pseudogene TRBV3-2) and TRBJ2-1; D is undetermined. The V gene's germline CDR1 is LGHDT and CDR2 YNNKEL (reference sequence). Trimming pared 1 base from V and 1 base from J, leaving 5 bases between. The CDR3 is 14 amino acids. Written as DNA, the CDR3 is TGTGCCAGCAGCCAAGCGGTTTCCTACAATGAGCAGTTCTTC. It codes for CASSQAVSYNEQFF.

This chain joins TRBV19 and TRBJ1-5, with 9 bases matching TRBD1. V gave up 0 bases and J gave up 9 bases; unmatched junction bases: 9. The CDR3 length is 16 residues. Germline values: CDR1 LNHDA, CDR2 SQIVND (reference sequence). CDR3 residues: CASSIDVGTGSWPQHF. DNA of the CDR3: TGTGCCAGTAGTATAGATGTCGGGACAGGGAGTTGGCCCCAGCATTTT.

This clone has only one observation. This sequence joins TRBV30 and TRBJ1-4, with 9 bases matching TRBD1. Germline loops: CDR1 GTSNPN, CDR2 SVGIG (reference sequence). The CDR3 extends over 15 amino acids. The ends lost 3 bases at V and 5 bases at J; junction bases unmatched: 7. CDR3 loop: CAWRAGTGLNEKLFF. CDR3 DNA: TGTGCCTGGAGAGCCGGGACAGGGCTGAATGAAAAACTGTTTTTT. The complete variable domain, with remaining parts taken from reference TRBV30 and TRBJ1-4, reads SQTIHQWPATLVQPVGSPLSLECTVEGTSNPNLYWYRQAAGRGLQLLFYSVGIGQISSEVPQNLSASRPQDRQFILSSKKLLLSDSGFYLCAWRAGTGLNEKLFFGSGTQLSVL.

This chain connects TRBV18 to TRBJ2-1, with a possible D match to TRBD1 (5 bases). Germline CDR1 and CDR2: KGHSH and LQKENI. The V end lost 2 bases, the J end lost 2 bases, and 10 bases lay between the germline ends. This CDR3 has 15 amino acids. CDR3 sequence reads: CASSPIRGAYNEQFF. The CDR3 DNA reads TGTGCCAGCTCACCAATTAGGGGCGCCTACAATGAGCAGTTCTTC. The variable domain in full, completed from reference TRBV18 and TRBJ2-1, reads NAGVMQNPRHLVRRRGQEARLRCSPMKGHSHVYWYRQLPEEGLKFMVYLQKENIIDESGMPKERFSAEFPKEGPSILRIQQVVRGDSAAYFCASSPIRGAYNEQFFGPGTRLTVL.

This clone is a singleton in its sample. The gene calls are TRBV5-6 and TRBJ2-5, with D possibly being TRBD2 (6 bases). This CDR3 contains 13 residues. Germline lookup yields CDR1 SGHDT and CDR2 YYEEEE. V dropped 0 bases and J dropped 5 bases, with 8 bases sitting between them. This CDR3 is CASSLASGETQYF. In DNA, the CDR3 is TGTGCCAGCAGCTTGGCGAGCGGGGAGACCCAGTACTTC.

The V and J genes are TRBV18 and TRBJ1-5; the D gene is possibly TRBD1 (5 bases). Germline V gene data show CDR1 as KGHSH and CDR2 as LQKENI. This CDR3 is built from 16 residues. V lost 2 bases and J 3 bases, leaving 14 bases between the germline ends. The CDR3 sequence is CASSPLGKGVNQPQHF. The CDR3 bases are TGTGCCAGCTCACCATTAGGGAAAGGGGTCAATCAGCCCCAGCATTTT.

This clone was counted once. This chain uses TRBV4-1 with TRBJ1-5, with D uncertain. V was clipped by 0 bases and J by 6 bases, with 6 bases between them. CDR1 is MGHRA, CDR2 YSYEKL, per germline. The CDR3 length is 13 residues. As DNA, the CDR3 is TGCGCCAGCAGCCAAGAATGGGGTCAGCCCCAGCATTTT. Protein: CASSQEWGQPQHF.

This chain connects TRBV15 to TRBJ1-5, with D perhaps TRBD1 (5 bases). The germline V gene has CDR1 LNHNV and CDR2 YYDKDF (reference sequence). CDR3 length: 15 amino acids. V lost 1 base to trimming and J lost 2 bases, with 9 bases between them. The CDR3 is CATSRGRERNQPQHF. The DNA of the CDR3 is TGTGCCACCAGCAGAGGCAGGGAACGCAATCAGCCCCAGCATTTT.

This chain joins TRBV7-6 and TRBJ1-4; D is undetermined. Germline CDR1 reads SGHVS; CDR2 reads FNYEAQ. Trimming took 6 bases from V and 5 from J, leaving 13 bases between them. The CDR3 contains 14 residues. The CDR3 DNA follows: TGTGCCAGCAGTAAGGCCCAGGAGAATGAAAAACTGTTTTTT. The encoded protein is CASSKAQENEKLFF.

The V gene is TRBV10-3, the J gene TRBJ1-6; D uncertain. Trimming took off 7 bases at V and 7 bases at J, with 11 bases between the two ends. This CDR3 contains 13 residues. Germline V gives CDR1 ENHRY, CDR2 SYGVKD. In nucleotides, the CDR3 is TGTGCCATCACGTCCGACTTGAATTCACCCCTCCACTTT. It encodes CAITSDLNSPLHF.

The chain has TRBV7-2 and TRBJ2-6; D call uncertain. In germline, CDR1 is SGHTA, CDR2 FQGNSA. CDR3 size: 17 residues. V was trimmed by 2 bases and J by 0 bases, leaving 11 bases between them. This chain's CDR3 is CASSLRQPISGANVLTF. As DNA, the CDR3 is TGTGCCAGCAGCTTAAGACAACCGATCTCTGGGGCCAACGTCCTGACTTTC.

The rearrangement uses TRBV4-1 and TRBJ1-1; D is unclear. V was trimmed by 5 bases and J by 0 bases, leaving 16 bases between them. Germline V gives CDR1 MGHRA, CDR2 YSYEKL. The CDR3 sequence is 16 residues long. For the CDR3, the DNA is TGCGCCAGCAGCGACACCCGAACACGGTTGAACACTGAAGCTTTCTTT. Amino acids: CASSDTRTRLNTEAFF.

This chain joins TRBV20-1 and TRBJ1-2; the D is unclear. V was trimmed by 6 bases and J by 8 bases, leaving 13 bases between them. The germline CDR1 and CDR2 sequences are DFQATT and SNEGSKA (reference sequence). The CDR3 has 11 residues. In nucleotides, the CDR3 is TGCAGTGCCTTCTCGGGTGGAGGCTACACCTTC. Its translation is CSAFSGGGYTF.

The chain's CDR3 is CASSLSMTGVGYTF. Written as DNA, the CDR3 is TGTGCCAGCAGTTTATCGATGACAGGGGTAGGCTACACCTTC. This chain connects TRBV27 to TRBJ1-2; 8 bases fit TRBD1. Germline V gene sequence: CDR1 MNHEY, CDR2 SMNVEV (reference sequence). Trimming removed 0 bases from V and 8 bases from J; junction bases left unmatched: 5. This CDR3 contains 14 residues.

Of note for this clone: One end of the junction is discordant with germline, which a read error may explain. This chain joins TRBV7-7 and TRBJ2-6; D gene unclear. Germline V CDR1 and CDR2: SSHAT, FNYEAQ (reference sequence). The CDR3 runs 14 residues. The CDR3 sequence is CASSSTSGANVLTF. CDR3 coding DNA: TGTGCTAGCAGCTCGACTTCTGGGGCCAACGTCCTGACTTTC.

The chain uses TRBV5-4 and TRBJ1-5; D perhaps matches TRBD1 (6 bases). Germline V gene sequence: CDR1 SGHNT, CDR2 YYREEE (reference sequence). V was pared by 0 bases and J by 6 bases, with 10 bases between. The CDR3 is 14 residues long. The DNA for the CDR3 is TGTGCCAGCAGCTTGGGGGGGCCGGGTCAGCCCCAGCATTTT. This translates into CASSLGGPGQPQHF. Looking up the rest from reference TRBV5-4 and TRBJ1-5 gives the full variable domain: ETGVTQSPTHLIKTRGQQVTLRCSSQSGHNTVSWYQQALGQGPQFIFQYYREEENGRGNFPPRFSGLQFPNYSSELNVNALELDDSALYLCASSLGGPGQPQHFGDGTRLSIL.

J is TRBJ2-5 and V is TRBV29-1; D possibly corresponds to TRBD1 (5 bases). The CDR3 covers 13 residues. Germline values: CDR1 SQVTM, CDR2 ANQGSEA. Trimming took 3 bases from V and 4 from J, leaving 12 bases between them. The CDR3 reads CSVDIGVGETQYF. CDR3 bases: TGCAGCGTTGATATAGGGGTTGGAGAGACCCAGTACTTC.

In its sample, this clone was seen many times. The DNA for the CDR3 is TGTGCTAGTGGTTTGGTAACGGGACAGGTGTTCTACGAGCAGTACTTC. This encodes CASGLVTGQVFYEQYF. This chain uses TRBV12-5 with TRBJ2-7; 8 nucleotides agree with TRBD1. J was trimmed by 3 bases and V by 0 bases; bases with no gene match: 7. Looked up from germline, CDR1 is LGHNT and CDR2 is FRNRAP. The CDR3 runs 16 residues.

The sample holds a few counts of this clone. CDR3 bases: TGTGCCAGCAGCTTGCCCCGAATCGGACAGCCGAATGAAAAACTGTTTTTT. Translating gives CASSLPRIGQPNEKLFF. The chain employs TRBV7-9 and TRBJ1-4; tentatively, D is TRBD1 (6 bases). V gave up 3 bases and J gave up 5 bases, with 19 bases separating them. Germline V gene data show CDR1 as SEHNR and CDR2 as FQNEAQ (reference sequence). The CDR3 extends over 17 amino acids.

V and J are TRBV7-9 and TRBJ1-3; D gene ambiguous. The germline V and J ends were trimmed by 3 bases and 3 bases, with 12 bases remaining between them. The V gene's germline CDR1 is SEHNR and CDR2 FQNEAQ (reference sequence). The CDR3 covers 15 residues. The CDR3 sequence is CASSFIPGGGNTIYF. CDR3 sequence (DNA): TGTGCCAGCAGCTTCATTCCAGGAGGTGGAAACACCATATATTTT. Supplemented by reference TRBV7-9 and TRBJ1-3, the full variable domain reads DTGVSQNPRHKITKRGQNVTFRCDPISEHNRLYWYRQTLGQGPEFLTYFQNEAQLEKSRLLSDRFSAERPKGSFSTLEIQRTEQGDSAMYLCASSFIPGGGNTIYFGEGSWLTVV.

The gene calls are TRBV29-1 and TRBJ2-3, with no clear D. This CDR3 comprises 13 residues. CDR1 is SQVTM, CDR2 ANQGSEA, per germline. V gave up 3 bases and J gave up 1 base, with 8 bases separating them. As DNA, the CDR3 is TGCAGCGTTGACTCCCCCGGCACAGATACGCAGTATTTT. Its translation: CSVDSPGTDTQYF.

This clone was recorded only once. The V gene is TRBV2, the J gene TRBJ2-2, with no clear D. Germline CDR1 is SNHLY and CDR2 is FYNNEI. The CDR3 length is 13 residues. The V and J ends lost 5 bases and 1 base respectively, with 5 bases between them. The CDR3: CASSWLNTGELFF. CDR3 DNA: TGTGCCAGCAGTTGGTTGAACACCGGGGAGCTGTTTTTT.

J is TRBJ1-2 and V is TRBV29-1; D unresolved. The CDR3 sequence is 15 residues long. Germline V gene lookup returns CDR1 SQVTM and CDR2 ANQGSEA. V lost 0 bases and J lost 1, with 12 bases in between. The DNA of the CDR3 is TGCAGCGTTGAAGATATTAACAGATTTAACTATGGCTACACCTTC. Protein: CSVEDINRFNYGYTF.

The J gene is TRBJ1-6, the V gene TRBV14; no clear D. Trimming took off 4 bases at V and 11 bases at J, with 12 bases between the two ends. Germline CDR1 reads SGHDN; CDR2 reads FVKESK. The CDR3 spans 13 residues. The CDR3 loop is CASSLHWKTPLHF. The CDR3 DNA reads TGTGCCAGCAGCCTTCACTGGAAGACACCCCTCCACTTT.